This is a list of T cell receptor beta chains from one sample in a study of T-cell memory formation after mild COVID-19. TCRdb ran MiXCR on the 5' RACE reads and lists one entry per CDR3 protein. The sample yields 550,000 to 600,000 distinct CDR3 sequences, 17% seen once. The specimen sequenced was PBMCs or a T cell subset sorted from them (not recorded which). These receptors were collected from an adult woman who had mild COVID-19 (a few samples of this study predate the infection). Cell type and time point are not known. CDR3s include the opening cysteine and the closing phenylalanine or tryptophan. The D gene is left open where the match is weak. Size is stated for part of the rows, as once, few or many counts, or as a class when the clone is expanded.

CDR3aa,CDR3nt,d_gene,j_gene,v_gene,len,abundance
CASSSLGTGPETQYF,TGTGCCAGCAGCTCTTTAGGGACAGGTCCAGAGACCCAGTACTTC,TRBD1,TRBJ2-5,TRBV12-3/TRBV12-4,15,NA
CASSLDPGTDETYEQYF,TGTGCCAGCAGCTTAGATCCGGGGACAGACGAGACCTACGAGCAGTACTTC,TRBD1,TRBJ2-7,TRBV7-6,17,NA
CASSLGSGANTQYF,TGCGCCAGCAGCTTGGGAAGCGGGGCTAATACGCAGTATTTT,TRBD2,TRBJ2-3,TRBV5-1,14,few
CSAEDIPRGNSPLHF,TGCAGTGCGGAGGACATCCCACGAGGGAATTCACCCCTCCACTTT,NA,TRBJ1-6,TRBV20-1,15,few
CSVETGAGTEAFF,TGCAGCGTTGAGACAGGGGCGGGCACTGAAGCTTTCTTT,TRBD1,TRBJ1-1,TRBV29-1,13,NA
CASSLAGQSYGYTF,TGTGCCAGCAGCTTAGCGGGACAGTCTTATGGCTACACCTTC,TRBD1,TRBJ1-2,TRBV7-8,14,NA
CASSFSYGYTF,TGTGCCAGCAGCTTTTCCTATGGCTACACCTTC,NA,TRBJ1-2,TRBV5-6,11,NA
CASSSSGTGGGYTF,TGTGCCAGCAGCTCTTCCGGGACAGGGGGCGGCTACACCTTC,TRBD1,TRBJ1-2,TRBV7-2,14,few
CSASGQYYNEQFF,TGCAGTGCTAGCGGACAGTACTACAATGAGCAGTTCTTC,NA,TRBJ2-1,TRBV20-1,13,NA
CASSYTGSGRMGVNEQFF,TGTGCCAGCAGTTACACTGGGAGCGGGAGGATGGGGGTCAATGAGCAGTTCTTC,TRBD2,TRBJ2-1,TRBV6-5,18,few
CASSLETVLSGELFF,TGCGCCAGCAGCTTGGAGACAGTGCTTTCCGGGGAGCTGTTTTTT,NA,TRBJ2-2,TRBV5-1,15,NA
CSVQGAPFYGYTF,TGCAGCGTACAGGGGGCACCCTTCTATGGCTACACCTTC,TRBD1,TRBJ1-2,TRBV29-1,13,NA
CASSLNVNTEAFF,TGTGCCAGCAGTTTAAATGTGAACACTGAAGCTTTCTTT,NA,TRBJ1-1,TRBV28,13,few
CASRGGTSGSITDTQYF,TGTGCCAGCAGGGGGGGGACTAGCGGGAGTATCACAGATACGCAGTATTTT,TRBD2,TRBJ2-3,TRBV6-5,17,NA
CASSQDRGLAGGSSYNEQFF,TGCGCCAGCAGCCAAGATAGGGGCCTAGCGGGGGGGAGCTCCTACAATGAGCAGTTCTTC,TRBD2,TRBJ2-1,TRBV4-1,20,NA
CSATGLNYNEQFF,TGCAGCGCGACGGGACTCAACTACAATGAGCAGTTCTTC,NA,TRBJ2-1,TRBV29-1,13,few
CASSLGSHLNTGELFF,TGTGCCAGCTCCCTGGGGTCACACCTCAACACCGGGGAGCTGTTTTTT,NA,TRBJ2-2,TRBV12-3/TRBV12-4,16,many
CATSDTVGGADGYTF,TGTGCCACCAGTGATACCGTGGGGGGCGCGGATGGCTACACCTTC,NA,TRBJ1-2,TRBV24-1,15,NA
CATSRVSQISSYNSPLHF,TGTGCCACCAGCAGAGTCAGTCAGATCAGCTCCTATAATTCACCCCTCCACTTT,NA,TRBJ1-6,TRBV15,18,few
CASSLSHSSSETQYF,TGTGCCAGCAGTTTATCACACTCCTCTAGCGAGACCCAGTACTTC,NA,TRBJ2-5,TRBV12-3/TRBV12-4,15,few
CASSKRDKRMNYGYTF,TGTGCCAGCAGCAAAAGGGACAAGAGGATGAACTATGGCTACACCTTC,NA,TRBJ1-2,TRBV21-1,16,NA
CSAQTGNSPLHF,TGCAGTGCCCAGACAGGGAATTCACCCCTCCACTTT,TRBD1,TRBJ1-6,TRBV20-1,12,few
CSVEDSMNTEAFF,TGCAGCGTTGAGGACAGCATGAACACTGAAGCTTTCTTT,NA,TRBJ1-1,TRBV29-1,13,few